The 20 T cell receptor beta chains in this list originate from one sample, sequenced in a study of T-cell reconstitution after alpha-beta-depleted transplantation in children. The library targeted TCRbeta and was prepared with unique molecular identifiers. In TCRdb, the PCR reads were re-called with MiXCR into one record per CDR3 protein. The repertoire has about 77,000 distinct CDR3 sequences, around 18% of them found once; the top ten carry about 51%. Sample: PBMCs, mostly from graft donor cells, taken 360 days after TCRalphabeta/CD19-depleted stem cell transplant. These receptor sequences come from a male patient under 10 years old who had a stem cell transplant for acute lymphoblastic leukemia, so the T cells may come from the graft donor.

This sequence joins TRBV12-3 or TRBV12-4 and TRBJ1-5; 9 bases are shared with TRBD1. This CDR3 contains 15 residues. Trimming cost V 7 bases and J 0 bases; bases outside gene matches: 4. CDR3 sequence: CASNGQGRSNQPQHF. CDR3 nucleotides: TGTGCCAGCAACGGACAGGGGCGTAGCAATCAGCCCCAGCATTTT.

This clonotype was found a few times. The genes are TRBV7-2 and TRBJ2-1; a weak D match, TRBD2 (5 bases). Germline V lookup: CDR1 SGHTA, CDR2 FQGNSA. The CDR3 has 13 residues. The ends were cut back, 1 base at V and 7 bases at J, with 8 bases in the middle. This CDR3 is CASSLDRLNEQFF. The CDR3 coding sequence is TGTGCCAGCAGCTTAGACAGACTAAATGAGCAGTTCTTC.

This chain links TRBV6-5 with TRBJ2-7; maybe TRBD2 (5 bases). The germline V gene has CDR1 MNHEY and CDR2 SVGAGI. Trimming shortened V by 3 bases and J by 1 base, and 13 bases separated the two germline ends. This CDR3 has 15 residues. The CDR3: CASSYVGGPSYEQYF. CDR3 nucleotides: TGTGCCAGCAGTTATGTCGGCGGGCCATCCTACGAGCAGTACTTC.

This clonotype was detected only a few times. The CDR3 region has the DNA TGTGCCAGCAACCCGAGCCGGACTAGCTACTCCTACGAGCAGTACTTC. Its protein product is CASNPSRTSYSYEQYF. The V gene is TRBV5-5, the J gene TRBJ2-7; 8 nucleotides agree with TRBD2. V dropped 6 bases and J dropped 0; count of bases not matched to a gene: 11. Germline assignment: CDR1 SGHKS and CDR2 YYEKEE (reference sequence). This CDR3 has 16 amino acids.

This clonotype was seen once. Here the CDR3 reads CAISEYTSGSKEQYF. In DNA form, the CDR3 reads TGTGCCATCAGTGAGTATACTAGCGGGAGCAAGGAGCAGTACTTC. The V and J genes are TRBV10-3 and TRBJ2-7; the match to TRBD2 covers 11 bases. The CDR3 sequence is 15 residues long. Germline CDR1 and CDR2: ENHRY and SYGVKD. With 1 base clipped from V and 7 bases from J, the junction kept 6 bases outside the gene matches.

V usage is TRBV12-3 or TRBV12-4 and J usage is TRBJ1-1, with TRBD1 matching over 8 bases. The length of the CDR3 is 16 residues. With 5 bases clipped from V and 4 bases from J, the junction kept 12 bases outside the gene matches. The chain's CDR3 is CASSPWTGLQATEAFF. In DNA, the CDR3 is TGTGCCAGCAGTCCGTGGACAGGGTTGCAGGCCACTGAAGCTTTCTTT.

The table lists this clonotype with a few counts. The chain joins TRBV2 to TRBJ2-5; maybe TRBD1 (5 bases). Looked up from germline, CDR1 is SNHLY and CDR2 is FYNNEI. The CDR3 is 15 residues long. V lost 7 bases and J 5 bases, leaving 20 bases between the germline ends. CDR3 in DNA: TGTGCCAGCATGAGCCCGAAGACAGTCTACGAGACCCAGTACTTC. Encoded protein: CASMSPKTVYETQYF.

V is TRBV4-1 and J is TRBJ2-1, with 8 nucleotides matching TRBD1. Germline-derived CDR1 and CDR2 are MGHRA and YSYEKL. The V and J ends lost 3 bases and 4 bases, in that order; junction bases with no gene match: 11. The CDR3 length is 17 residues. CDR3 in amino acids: CASSHTLTGALYNEQFF. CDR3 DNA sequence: TGCGCCAGCAGCCACACTCTGACAGGGGCGCTATACAATGAGCAGTTCTTC.

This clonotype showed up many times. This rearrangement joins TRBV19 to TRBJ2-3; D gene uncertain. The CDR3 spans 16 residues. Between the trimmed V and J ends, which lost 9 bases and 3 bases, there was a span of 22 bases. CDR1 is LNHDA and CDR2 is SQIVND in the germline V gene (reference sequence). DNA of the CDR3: TGTGCCAGCAAGAGTTCGGGTCTTACAGTTACAGATACGCAGTATTTT. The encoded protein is CASKSSGLTVTDTQYF.

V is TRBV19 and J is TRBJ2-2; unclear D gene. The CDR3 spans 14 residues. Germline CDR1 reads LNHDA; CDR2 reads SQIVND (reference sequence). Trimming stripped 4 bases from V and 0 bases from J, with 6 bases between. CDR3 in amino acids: CASSTLTNTGELFF. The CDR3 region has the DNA TGTGCCAGTAGTACCCTTACGAACACCGGGGAGCTGTTTTTT.

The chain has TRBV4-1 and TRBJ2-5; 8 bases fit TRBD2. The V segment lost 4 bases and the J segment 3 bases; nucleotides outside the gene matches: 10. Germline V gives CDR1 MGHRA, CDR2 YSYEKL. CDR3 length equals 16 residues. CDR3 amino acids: CASSPGLVQIEETQYF. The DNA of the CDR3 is TGCGCCAGCAGCCCGGGACTAGTCCAAATCGAAGAGACCCAGTACTTC.

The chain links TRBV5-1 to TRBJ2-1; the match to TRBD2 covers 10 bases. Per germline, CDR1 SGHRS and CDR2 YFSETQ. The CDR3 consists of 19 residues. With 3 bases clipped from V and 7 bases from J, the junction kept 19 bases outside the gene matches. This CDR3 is CASSSPPGLANRPQNEQFF. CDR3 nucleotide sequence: TGCGCCAGCAGCTCGCCCCCGGGACTAGCGAACCGTCCCCAAAATGAGCAGTTCTTC.

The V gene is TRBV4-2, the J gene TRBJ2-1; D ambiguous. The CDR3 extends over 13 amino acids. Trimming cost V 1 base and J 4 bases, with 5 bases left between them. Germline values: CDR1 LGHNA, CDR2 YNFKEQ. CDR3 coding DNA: TGTGCCAGCAGCCAAGTTTCTTACAATGAGCAGTTCTTC. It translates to CASSQVSYNEQFF.

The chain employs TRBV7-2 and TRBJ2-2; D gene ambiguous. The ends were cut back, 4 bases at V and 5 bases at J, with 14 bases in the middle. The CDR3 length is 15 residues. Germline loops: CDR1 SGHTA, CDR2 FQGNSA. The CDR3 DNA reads TGTGCCAGCAGCTCAGACTCGGCGATGACCGGGGAGCTGTTTTTT. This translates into CASSSDSAMTGELFF.

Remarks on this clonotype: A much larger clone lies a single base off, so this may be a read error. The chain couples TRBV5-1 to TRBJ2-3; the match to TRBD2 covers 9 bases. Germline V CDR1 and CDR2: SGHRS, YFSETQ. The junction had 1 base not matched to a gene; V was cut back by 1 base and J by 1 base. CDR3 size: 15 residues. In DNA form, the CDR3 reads TGCGCCAGCAGCTTGAGGACTAGCGGCACAGATACGCAGTATTTT. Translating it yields CASSLRTSGTDTQYF.

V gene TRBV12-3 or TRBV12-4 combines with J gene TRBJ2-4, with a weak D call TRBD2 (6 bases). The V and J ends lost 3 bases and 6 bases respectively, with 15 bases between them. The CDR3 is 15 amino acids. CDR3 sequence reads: CASSLHTQGLNIQYF. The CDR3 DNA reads TGTGCCAGCAGTTTGCATACCCAGGGACTAAACATTCAGTACTTC.

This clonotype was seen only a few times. The CDR3 protein is CASSLGGSAGELFF. CDR3 in DNA: TGTGCCAGCAGTTTAGGGGGCTCGGCCGGGGAGCTGTTTTTT. The rearrangement links TRBV12-3 or TRBV12-4 to TRBJ2-2; D is possibly TRBD1 (5 bases). The CDR3 covers 14 residues. Trimming took 1 base from V and 6 from J, leaving 9 bases between them.

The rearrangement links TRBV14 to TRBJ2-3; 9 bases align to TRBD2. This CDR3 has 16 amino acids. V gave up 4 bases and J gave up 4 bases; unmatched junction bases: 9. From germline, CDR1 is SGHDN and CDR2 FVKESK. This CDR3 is CASSPTLAGISDTQYF. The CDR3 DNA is TGTGCCAGCAGCCCGACACTAGCGGGCATATCAGATACGCAGTATTTT. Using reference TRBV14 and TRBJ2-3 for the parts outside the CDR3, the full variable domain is EAGVTQFPSHSVIEKGQTVTLRCDPISGHDNLYWYRRVMGKEIKFLLHFVKESKQDESGMPNNRFLAERTGGTYSTLKVQPAELEDSGVYFCASSPTLAGISDTQYFGPGTRLTVL.

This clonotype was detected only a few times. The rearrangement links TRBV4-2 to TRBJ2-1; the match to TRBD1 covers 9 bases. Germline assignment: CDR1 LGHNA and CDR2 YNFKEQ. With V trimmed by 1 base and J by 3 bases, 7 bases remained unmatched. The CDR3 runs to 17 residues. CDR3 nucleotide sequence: TGTGCCAGCAGCCAAGGGGATTGGACAGGGGTCTACAATGAGCAGTTCTTC. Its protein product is CASSQGDWTGVYNEQFF.

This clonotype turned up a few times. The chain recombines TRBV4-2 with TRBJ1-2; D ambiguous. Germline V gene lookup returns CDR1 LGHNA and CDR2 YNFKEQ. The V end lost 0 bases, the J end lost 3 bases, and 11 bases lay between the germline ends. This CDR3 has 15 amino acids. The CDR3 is CASSQDSYGHYGYTF. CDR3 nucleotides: TGTGCCAGCAGCCAAGATAGTTACGGCCACTATGGCTACACCTTC.